This entry lists 25 T cell receptor beta chains sequenced from one sample in a study of blood T cells in healthy people across ages. Next came a second PCR, run for roughly 6 to 11 cycles, which used a sample-barcoded 5' primer along with a J-beta primer mix. TCRdb called the 5' RACE reads again in MiXCR, with one record for every CDR3 protein. The sample lists about 640,000 distinct CDR3 sequences; 58% were seen once. The specimen sequenced was blood. The receptor source for this set is a man aged 55-75 years in good health.

The chain combines TRBV29-1 with TRBJ2-7; maybe TRBD2 (5 bases). The germline CDR1 and CDR2 sequences are SQVTM and ANQGSEA. Trimming took off 3 bases at V and 7 bases at J, with 10 bases between the two ends. The CDR3 is 11 residues long. The CDR3 sequence is CSVDSRDEQYF. In nucleotides, the CDR3 is TGCAGCGTTGATAGTCGGGATGAGCAGTACTTC.

This chain joins TRBV10-3 and TRBJ1-5; unclear D gene. The V end lost 4 bases, the J end lost 5 bases, and 12 bases lay between the germline ends. The CDR3 is 14 amino acids. Per germline, CDR1 ENHRY and CDR2 SYGVKD. This chain's CDR3 is CAISGGGLDQPQHF. The CDR3 DNA is TGTGCCATCAGTGGAGGAGGGCTGGATCAGCCCCAGCATTTT.

This clonotype has more than one count but fewer than ten. The gene calls are TRBV7-6 and TRBJ2-3; D gene uncertain. CDR1 and CDR2 from the germline V gene are SGHVS and FNYEAQ. CDR3 length: 15 residues. V lost 6 bases to trimming and J lost 0 bases, with 13 bases between them. The CDR3 coding sequence is TGTGCCAGCAGTCAACCTGGAAGAAGCACAGATACGCAGTATTTT. Translated, it gives CASSQPGRSTDTQYF.

The chain employs TRBV5-8 and TRBJ2-1, with unresolved D. Trimming removed 4 bases at V and 6 bases at J, with 14 bases between. This CDR3 spans 14 amino acids. Germline V gene lookup returns CDR1 SGHTS and CDR2 YDEGEE. The CDR3 DNA reads as TGTGCCAGCAGCGGTCAGGTGACGATCAATGAGCAGTTCTTC. It is translated as CASSGQVTINEQFF. Looking up the rest from reference TRBV5-8 and TRBJ2-1 gives the full variable domain: EAGVTQSPTHLIKTRGQQATLRCSPISGHTSVYWYQQALGLGLQFLLWYDEGEERNRGNFPPRFSGRQFPNYSSELNVNALELEDSALYLCASSGQVTINEQFFGPGTRLTVL.

The chain combines TRBV6-5 with TRBJ2-1; perhaps TRBD1 as D (6 bases). Trimming cost V 6 bases and J 3 bases, with 12 bases left between them. The CDR3 has 14 amino acids. The germline CDR1 and CDR2 sequences are MNHEY and SVGAGI. The CDR3 loop reads CASRTDRIYNEQFF. CDR3 nucleotides: TGTGCCAGCAGAACGGACAGAATCTACAATGAGCAGTTCTTC.

This chain joins TRBV29-1 and TRBJ2-5; TRBD2 matches at 9 bases. Germline trimming cut 6 bases from V and 1 base from J; bases unmatched to any gene: 15. The CDR3 consists of 17 residues. Germline CDR1 and CDR2: SQVTM and ANQGSEA. CDR3: CSVNVQRGALTQETQYF. CDR3 in DNA: TGCAGCGTGAATGTCCAGCGGGGGGCCTTAACCCAAGAGACCCAGTACTTC.

This clonotype was counted a few times. The rearrangement joins TRBV10-3 to TRBJ2-7, with a possible D match to TRBD2 (6 bases). The CDR3 extends over 12 amino acids. Germline CDR1 is ENHRY and CDR2 is SYGVKD. V was shortened by 8 bases and J by 2 bases, with 10 bases between the two germline ends. Written as DNA, the CDR3 is TGTGCCATCGGGGCGGGGACCTACGAGCAGTACTTC. This encodes CAIGAGTYEQYF.

The chain joins TRBV6-5 to TRBJ2-5; D may correspond to TRBD1 or TRBD2 (5 bases each). Germline CDR1 reads MNHEY; CDR2 reads SVGAGI. Trimming stripped 2 bases from V and 1 base from J, with 8 bases between. The CDR3 runs 14 residues. The CDR3 DNA reads as TGTGCCAGCAGTTACGTTGGGGGCCAAGAGACCCAGTACTTC. This translates into CASSYVGGQETQYF.

The chain couples TRBV29-1 to TRBJ1-2; 7 bases fit TRBD1. From germline, CDR1 is SQVTM and CDR2 ANQGSEA. The CDR3 loop spans 13 amino acids. V dropped 7 bases and J dropped 7; count of bases not matched to a gene: 12. The CDR3 here is CSAGGDSALGYTF. For the CDR3, the DNA is TGCAGCGCCGGGGGGGACAGTGCCCTTGGCTACACCTTC.

The chain links TRBV5-1 to TRBJ2-7; 9 bases agree with TRBD2. V trimming: 3 bases; J trimming: 4 bases; junction bases outside the gene matches: 14. The germline V gene has CDR1 SGHRS and CDR2 YFSETQ. CDR3 size: 17 residues. CDR3: CASSWSESSGASYEQYF. The CDR3 coding sequence is TGCGCCAGCAGCTGGTCCGAATCTAGCGGGGCCTCTTACGAGCAGTACTTC.

This chain uses TRBV21-1 with TRBJ2-2; the D segment call TRBD1 is taken from the table without a DNA check. TRBV21-1 is a known pseudogene. The CDR3 totals 16 residues. CDR3 residues: CASSKEGTGLTGELFF. CDR3 nucleotide sequence: TGTGCCAGCAGCAAGGAGGGGACAGGCCTCACCGGGGAGCTGTTTTTT.

The chain combines TRBV5-5 with TRBJ2-7, with 9 bases fitting TRBD1. The J call may be mistaken, given a closer DNA end match to TRBJ2-4. The CDR3 sequence is 17 residues long. CDR1 and CDR2 from the germline V gene are SGHKS and YYEKEE (reference sequence). CDR3 sequence reads: CASSLAGGSGQGNIQYF. The CDR3 DNA sequence: TGTGCCAGCAGCTTGGCGGGTGGGTCGGGACAGGGCAACATTCAGTACTTC.

This chain connects TRBV29-1 to TRBJ2-7; the D gene could be TRBD1 or TRBD2 (6 bases each). The assigned J gene may be wrong: the sequence end matches TRBJ2-5 better. Germline V gene data show CDR1 as SQVTM and CDR2 as ANQGSEA. The CDR3 sequence is 13 residues long. The chain's CDR3 is CSSRGPTGETQYF. Here the CDR3 DNA reads TGCAGCTCACGGGGGCCGACTGGGGAGACCCAGTACTTC.

The chain recombines TRBV15 with TRBJ1-2; 8 nucleotides agree with TRBD1. The CDR3 has 15 amino acids. Germline V gene sequence: CDR1 LNHNV, CDR2 YYDKDF (reference sequence). Trimming took 0 bases from V and 7 from J; bases not matched to a gene: 7. The CDR3 DNA follows: TGTGCCACCAGCAGAGATGCCGGACAGGGTTTTGGCTACACCTTC. Translating gives CATSRDAGQGFGYTF.

The chain carries TRBV18 and TRBJ2-1; 15 nucleotides agree with TRBD2. Trimming at V came to 4 bases and at J to 3 bases, leaving 7 bases not matched to a gene. From germline, CDR1 is KGHSH and CDR2 LQKENI. The CDR3 is 18 amino acids. CDR3 bases: TGTGCCAGCTCACTGACGGGACTAGCGGGGGGCGACTACAATGAGCAGTTCTTC. The encoded protein is CASSLTGLAGGDYNEQFF. Looking up the rest from reference TRBV18 and TRBJ2-1 gives the full variable domain: NAGVMQNPRHLVRRRGQEARLRCSPMKGHSHVYWYRQLPEEGLKFMVYLQKENIIDESGMPKERFSAEFPKEGPSILRIQQVVRGDSAAYFCASSLTGLAGGDYNEQFFGPGTRLTVL.

The V and J genes are TRBV27 and TRBJ2-7; TRBD1 matches at 8 bases. This CDR3 has 15 residues. V was pared by 4 bases and J by 3 bases, with 8 bases of the junction left unmatched. Germline V gene data show CDR1 as MNHEY and CDR2 as SMNVEV (reference sequence). The CDR3 DNA reads TGTGCCAGCAGTTCCCCGGGACAGGCGATCTACGAGCAGTACTTC. Its protein is CASSSPGQAIYEQYF.

The chain has TRBV20-1 and TRBJ1-2; D is perhaps TRBD1 (6 bases). Trimming took off 4 bases at V and 6 bases at J, with 15 bases between the two ends. The CDR3 extends over 13 amino acids. Germline CDR1 and CDR2: DFQATT and SNEGSKA (reference sequence). The CDR3 loop is CSATVGDIHGYTF. The DNA for the CDR3 is TGCAGTGCTACAGTTGGGGACATACATGGCTACACCTTC.

The CDR3 region is CASSKGGLVEETQYF. CDR3 nucleotides: TGTGCCAGCAGCAAAGGGGGACTAGTGGAAGAGACCCAGTACTTC. The V and J genes are TRBV6-1 and TRBJ2-5; 8 bases fit TRBD2. CDR3 length equals 15 residues. In germline, CDR1 is MNHNS, CDR2 SASEGT. The junction had 9 bases not matched to a gene; V was cut back by 6 bases and J by 3 bases.

Written as DNA, the CDR3 is TGCGCCAGCAGCCCCCTTAGCGGGGGCGCGTACTCTGGGGCCAACGTCCTGACTTTC. As protein: CASSPLSGGAYSGANVLTF. The rearrangement uses TRBV4-1 and TRBJ2-6; 9 nucleotides match TRBD2. Germline V gene lookup returns CDR1 MGHRA and CDR2 YSYEKL. V was clipped by 4 bases and J by 0 bases; unmatched bases: 10. The CDR3 sequence is 19 residues long.

This clonotype showed up just a few times. The chain recombines TRBV29-1 with TRBJ2-5, with D unresolved. This CDR3 comprises 12 residues. V was clipped by 6 bases and J by 0 bases, with 8 bases between them. Looked up from germline, CDR1 is SQVTM and CDR2 is ANQGSEA. The CDR3 nucleotides are TGCAGCGTCAGACAATACCAAGAGACCCAGTACTTC. This sequence encodes CSVRQYQETQYF.

This clonotype was seen a few times. The chain joins TRBV20-1 to TRBJ2-1, with 11 nucleotides matching TRBD2. Per the germline V gene, CDR1 is DFQATT and CDR2 is SNEGSKA (reference sequence). Trimming at V came to 3 bases and at J to 7 bases, leaving 5 bases not matched to a gene. This CDR3 has 14 amino acids. This CDR3 reads CSASIAGGLNEQFF. The CDR3 region has the DNA TGCAGTGCTAGTATAGCGGGGGGGCTTAATGAGCAGTTCTTC.

In nucleotides, the CDR3 is TGTGCCAGCAGCGGTCGACACTCTGGAAACACCATATATTTT. Translation: CASSGRHSGNTIYF. The chain has TRBV21-1 and TRBJ1-3. TRBV21-1 is a known pseudogene. CDR3 length equals 14 residues.

The chain carries TRBV2 and TRBJ1-5, with D tentatively TRBD1 (5 bases). This CDR3 contains 14 residues. Germline V gives CDR1 SNHLY, CDR2 FYNNEI. Trimming pared 1 base from V and 12 bases from J, leaving 16 bases between. DNA of the CDR3: TGTGCCAGCAGTGAAGAGAGGGGATTTCGGCTCCAGCATTTT. This sequence encodes CASSEERGFRLQHF.

This chain connects TRBV27 to TRBJ1-2; D uncertain. Germline V gene sequence: CDR1 MNHEY, CDR2 SMNVEV (reference sequence). The V gene lost 2 bases and the J gene lost 4 bases, with 14 bases spanning the gap. The CDR3 is made up of 15 amino acids. The CDR3 protein is CASSLGAGRGYGYTF. CDR3 DNA sequence: TGTGCCAGCAGTTTAGGAGCGGGCCGAGGCTATGGCTACACCTTC.

J is TRBJ2-3 and V is TRBV4-2; D is undetermined. The CDR3 consists of 13 residues. Trimming took off 0 bases at V and 7 bases at J, with 8 bases between the two ends. Germline V lookup: CDR1 LGHNA, CDR2 YNFKEQ. The CDR3 spells CASSQDLGYTQYF. The CDR3 DNA reads TGTGCCAGCAGCCAAGATCTAGGCTATACGCAGTATTTT.